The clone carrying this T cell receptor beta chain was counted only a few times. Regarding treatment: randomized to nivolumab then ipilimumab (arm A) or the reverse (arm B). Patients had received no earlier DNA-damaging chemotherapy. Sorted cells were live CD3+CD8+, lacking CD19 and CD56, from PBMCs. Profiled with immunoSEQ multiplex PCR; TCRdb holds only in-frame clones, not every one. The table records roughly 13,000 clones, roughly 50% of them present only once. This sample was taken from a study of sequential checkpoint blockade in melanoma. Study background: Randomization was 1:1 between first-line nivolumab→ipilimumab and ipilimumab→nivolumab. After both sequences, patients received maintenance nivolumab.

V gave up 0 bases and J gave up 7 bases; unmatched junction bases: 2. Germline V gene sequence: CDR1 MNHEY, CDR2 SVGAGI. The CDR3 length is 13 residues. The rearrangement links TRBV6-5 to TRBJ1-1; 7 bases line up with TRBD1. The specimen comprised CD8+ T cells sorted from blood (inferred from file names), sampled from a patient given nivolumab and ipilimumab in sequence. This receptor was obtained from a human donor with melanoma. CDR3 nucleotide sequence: TGTGCCAGCAGTTACTCCTGGGACAGTGAAGCTTTCTTT. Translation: CASSYSWDSEAFF.